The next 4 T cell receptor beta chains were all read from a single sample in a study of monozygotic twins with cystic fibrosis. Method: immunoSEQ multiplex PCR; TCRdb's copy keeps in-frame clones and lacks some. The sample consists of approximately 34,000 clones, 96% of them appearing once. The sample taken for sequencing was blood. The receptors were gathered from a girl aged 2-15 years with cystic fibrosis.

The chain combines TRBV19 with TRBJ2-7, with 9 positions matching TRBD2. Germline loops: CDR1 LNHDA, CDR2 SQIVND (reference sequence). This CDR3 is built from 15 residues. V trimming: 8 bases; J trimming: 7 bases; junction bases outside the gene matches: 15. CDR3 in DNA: TGTGCCAGTCCGCCGACTTATATTCTAGCGGGGGAGCAGTACTTC. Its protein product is CASPPTYILAGEQYF.

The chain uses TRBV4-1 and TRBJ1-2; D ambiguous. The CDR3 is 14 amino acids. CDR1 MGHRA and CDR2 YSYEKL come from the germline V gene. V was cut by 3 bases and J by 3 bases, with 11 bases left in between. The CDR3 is CASSQDPWDYGYTF. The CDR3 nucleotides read TGCGCCAGCAGCCAGGACCCGTGGGACTATGGCTACACCTTC.

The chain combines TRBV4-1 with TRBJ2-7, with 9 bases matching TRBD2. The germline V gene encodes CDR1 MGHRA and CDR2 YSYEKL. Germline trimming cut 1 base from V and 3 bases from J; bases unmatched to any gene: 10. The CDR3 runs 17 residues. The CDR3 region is CASSQGVASGDNYEQYF. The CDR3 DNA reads TGCGCCAGCAGCCAAGGCGTTGCTAGCGGGGATAACTACGAGCAGTACTTC.

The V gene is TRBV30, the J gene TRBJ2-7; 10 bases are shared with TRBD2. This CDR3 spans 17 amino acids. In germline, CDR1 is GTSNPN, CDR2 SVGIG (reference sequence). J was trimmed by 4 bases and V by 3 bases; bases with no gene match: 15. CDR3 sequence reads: CAWRSVRASGRRYEQYF. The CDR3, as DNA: TGTGCCTGGAGATCCGTGAGGGCTAGCGGGAGAAGGTACGAGCAGTACTTC. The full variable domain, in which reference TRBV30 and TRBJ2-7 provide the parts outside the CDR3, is SQTIHQWPATLVQPVGSPLSLECTVEGTSNPNLYWYRQAAGRGLQLLFYSVGIGQISSEVPQNLSASRPQDRQFILSSKKLLLSDSGFYLCAWRSVRASGRRYEQYFGPGTRLTVT.